This record covers a single T cell receptor (beta chain). The antigen is unknown. The time point is: new active TB diagnosis, blood taken before or within 7 days of starting treatment. Unsorted cryopreserved PBMC were sequenced, averaging about 93,000 T cells per clinical donor. Germline assignment: CDR1 SGHTA and CDR2 FQGTGA. This CDR3 has 15 amino acids. The J segment lost 4 bases and the V segment lost 5 bases, leaving 5 bases of the junction unmatched. This specimen comes from a study of T cells in tuberculosis. Overall study: PBMC were archived before or within 7 days of starting treatment.

Here immunoSEQ multiplex PCR was the method, and the copy in TCRdb shows in-frame clones only, minus some. The top ten hold approximately 2.2% of the sample, which has 30,000 to 40,000 clones, 75% to 95% seen once. Study results and limitations: GMM-specific TCRs were nearer to active tuberculosis alpha repertoires, suggesting expansion.

The source is an adult with tuberculosis. This rearrangement joins TRBV7-3 to TRBJ2-5; 12 bases fit TRBD2. Specimen: PBMCs, collected at tuberculosis diagnosis. CDR3 sequence reads: CASSPSGGAGETQYF. DNA of the CDR3: TGTGCCAGCAGCCCTAGCGGGGGGGCAGGAGAGACCCAGTACTTC. The variable domain in full, completed from reference TRBV7-3 and TRBJ2-5, reads GAGVSQTPSNKVTEKGKYVELRCDPISGHTALYWYRQSLGQGPEFLIYFQGTGAADDSGLPNDRFFAVRPEGSVSTLKIQRTERGDSAVYLCASSPSGGAGETQYFGPGTRLLVL.